Below, 30 T cell receptor beta chains from the same sample are listed, as sequenced in a study of blood T cell repertoires in COVID-19. The method was immunoSEQ multiplex PCR; TCRdb's version includes in-frame clones alone and lacks a portion of them. The sample holds 200,000 to 300,000 clones; about 85% are singletons and the top ten take about 2%. Sequenced: peripheral blood. The receptor set was obtained from a young man who had recovered from COVID-19.

The chain combines TRBV28 with TRBJ1-1; maybe TRBD1 (5 bases). V was pared by 2 bases and J by 10 bases, with 14 bases between. CDR3 length: 13 amino acids. The germline V gene encodes CDR1 MDHEN and CDR2 SYDVKM. The CDR3 sequence is CASSLAGGRGAFF. The CDR3 DNA reads as TGTGCCAGCAGTTTAGCCGGGGGGAGGGGAGCTTTCTTT.

This chain connects TRBV6-4 to TRBJ2-2, with a possible D match to TRBD1 (5 bases). Germline V CDR1 and CDR2: MRHNA, SNTAGT. The CDR3 totals 14 residues. The ends were cut back, 8 bases at V and 2 bases at J, with 12 bases in the middle. This chain's CDR3 is CASRREENTGELFF. Written as DNA, the CDR3 is TGTGCCAGCCGCAGGGAAGAAAACACCGGGGAGCTGTTTTTT.

This chain links TRBV11-2 with TRBJ1-2; tentative D call: TRBD1 (6 bases). The CDR3 extends over 15 amino acids. Trimming stripped 2 bases from V and 5 bases from J, with 15 bases between. Germline assignment: CDR1 SGHAT and CDR2 FQNNGV. CDR3 residues: CASSLTPGGAYGYTF. As DNA, the CDR3 is TGTGCCAGCAGCTTAACTCCCGGGGGGGCGTATGGCTACACCTTC.

This clone appeared once. The chain uses TRBV4-1 and TRBJ2-1; 7 nucleotides align to TRBD2. Germline CDR1 reads MGHRA; CDR2 reads YSYEKL. The CDR3 has 13 amino acids. V was pared by 4 bases and J by 4 bases, with 1 base of the junction left unmatched. Written as DNA, the CDR3 is TGCGCCAGCAGCCCCGGGGGGTACAATGAGCAGTTCTTC. It yields the protein CASSPGGYNEQFF.

This chain connects TRBV7-8 to TRBJ2-1, with D possibly being TRBD1 (5 bases). V was cut by 1 base and J by 6 bases, with 13 bases left in between. Germline values: CDR1 SGHVS, CDR2 FQNEAQ. The CDR3 runs 15 residues. The CDR3 nucleotides are TGTGCCAGCAGCTTAGACAGGTCCCCTTTCAATGAGCAGTTCTTC. Protein product: CASSLDRSPFNEQFF. Full variable domain (rest looked up from reference TRBV7-8 and TRBJ2-1): GAGVSQSPRYKVAKRGQDVALRCDPISGHVSLFWYQQALGQGPEFLTYFQNEAQLDKSGLPSDRFFAERPEGSVSTLKIQRTQQEDSAVYLCASSLDRSPFNEQFFGPGTRLTVL.

The chain is built from TRBV5-1 and TRBJ1-4; the D gene is possibly TRBD1 (5 bases). The CDR3 length is 15 residues. CDR1 is SGHRS, CDR2 YFSETQ, per germline. The ends were cut back, 4 bases at V and 4 bases at J, with 14 bases in the middle. CDR3 amino acids: CASSTGPGVNEKLFF. The CDR3 DNA reads TGCGCCAGCAGCACCGGTCCGGGGGTTAATGAAAAACTGTTTTTT.

The V gene is TRBV11-2, the J gene TRBJ1-6; weak D call: TRBD1 (6 bases). There are 15 residues in the CDR3. V was trimmed by 6 bases and J by 7 bases, leaving 16 bases between them. The V gene's germline CDR1 is SGHAT and CDR2 FQNNGV. The CDR3 DNA follows: TGTGCCAGCAGAGTCCCGGGACATAAGAATTCACCCCTCCACTTT. This sequence encodes CASRVPGHKNSPLHF.

This clone was found a few times. In nucleotides, the CDR3 is TGTGCTAGTGGTTTGCCCCCGGGAAACACCATATATTTT. Amino acids: CASGLPPGNTIYF. The chain combines TRBV12-5 with TRBJ1-3; D is uncertain. The germline V gene has CDR1 LGHNT and CDR2 FRNRAP. The CDR3 is 13 amino acids. V lost 2 bases, J lost 4 bases, and 6 bases lay in between.

This chain connects TRBV6-5 to TRBJ1-1; D is perhaps TRBD1 (6 bases). V was trimmed by 4 bases and J by 5 bases, leaving 14 bases between them. This CDR3 region has 14 residues. Germline V gene sequence: CDR1 MNHEY, CDR2 SVGAGI. The CDR3 sequence is CASSLSGTTTEAFF. In DNA, the CDR3 is TGTGCCAGCAGTTTGTCCGGGACAACTACTGAAGCTTTCTTT.

V usage is TRBV5-1 and J usage is TRBJ2-3; D remains ambiguous. This CDR3 is 16 amino acids long. The V and J ends lost 0 bases and 0 bases respectively, with 11 bases between them. The germline gives CDR1 SGHRS, CDR2 YFSETQ. Here the CDR3 DNA reads TGCGCCAGCAGCTTGGCCGCTACCCAAAGCACAGATACGCAGTATTTT. It specifies CASSLAATQSTDTQYF.

V is TRBV4-1 and J is TRBJ2-2; weak D call: TRBD1 (6 bases). V lost 0 bases and J lost 4, with 9 bases in between. CDR1 MGHRA and CDR2 YSYEKL come from the germline V gene. The CDR3 runs 15 residues. The CDR3 is CASSQEQGITGELFF. The DNA for the CDR3 is TGCGCCAGCAGCCAAGAACAGGGAATCACCGGGGAGCTGTTTTTT.

This clone was seen a few times. The chain uses TRBV2 and TRBJ1-4; tentatively, D is TRBD1 (5 bases). The CDR3 length is 15 residues. The ends were cut back, 7 bases at V and 0 bases at J, with 12 bases in the middle. Germline CDR1 reads SNHLY; CDR2 reads FYNNEI. This chain's CDR3 is CASTAGGATNEKLFF. In nucleotides, the CDR3 is TGTGCCAGCACCGCTGGGGGGGCAACTAATGAAAAACTGTTTTTT.

This chain links TRBV5-1 with TRBJ2-7, with 15 bases matching TRBD2. CDR3 length equals 17 residues. V lost 3 bases and J lost 1; bases outside the gene matches: 5. Germline CDR1 is SGHRS and CDR2 is YFSETQ. The CDR3 sequence is CASSSRTSGGASYEQYF. CDR3 bases: TGCGCCAGCAGCTCAAGGACTAGCGGGGGGGCTTCCTACGAGCAGTACTTC. Filled out from reference TRBV5-1 and TRBJ2-7, the complete variable domain reads KAGVTQTPRYLIKTRGQQVTLSCSPISGHRSVSWYQQTPGQGLQFLFEYFSETQRNKGNFPGRFSGRQFSNSRSEMNVSTLELGDSALYLCASSSRTSGGASYEQYFGPGTRLTVT.

This clone occurred once. This chain connects TRBV5-1 to TRBJ2-3; weak D call: TRBD1 (6 bases). CDR1 is SGHRS and CDR2 is YFSETQ in the germline V gene. V gave up 8 bases and J gave up 3 bases, with 16 bases separating them. The CDR3 totals 14 residues. For the CDR3, the DNA is TGCGCCAGTGAGTCAGGGGTGGATACAGATACGCAGTATTTT. Translating gives CASESGVDTDTQYF. The entire variable domain, with the rest obtained from reference TRBV5-1 and TRBJ2-3, is as follows: KAGVTQTPRYLIKTRGQQVTLSCSPISGHRSVSWYQQTPGQGLQFLFEYFSETQRNKGNFPGRFSGRQFSNSRSEMNVSTLELGDSALYLCASESGVDTDTQYFGPGTRLTVL.

V gene TRBV2 combines with J gene TRBJ1-2; TRBD1 might be the D (6 bases). Deletions cut 6 bases from V and 7 bases from J, with 18 bases between. Germline V gives CDR1 SNHLY, CDR2 FYNNEI. The CDR3 runs 14 residues. Here the CDR3 DNA reads TGTGCCAGCAGCCCTCCTGGACAGATTATTGGCTACACCTTC. Translation gives CASSPPGQIIGYTF.

The chain employs TRBV9 and TRBJ2-3; TRBD2 matches 9 bases. J was trimmed by 4 bases and V by 6 bases; bases with no gene match: 9. This CDR3 is 15 amino acids long. Germline values: CDR1 SGDLS, CDR2 YYNGEE. Written as DNA, the CDR3 is TGTGCCAGCACCGAAGCGGGGGGAGGCGCAGATACGCAGTATTTT. Translation gives CASTEAGGGADTQYF.

The rearrangement joins TRBV6-1 to TRBJ2-5; D is ambiguous. The CDR3 extends over 13 amino acids. V was shortened by 1 base and J by 5 bases, with 8 bases between the two germline ends. Germline values: CDR1 MNHNS, CDR2 SASEGT. CDR3 bases: TGTGCCAGCAGTGAAGGTTGGGCCGAGACCCAGTACTTC. This sequence encodes CASSEGWAETQYF.

The J gene is TRBJ2-1, the V gene TRBV10-3, with 9 positions matching TRBD2. The CDR3 runs to 14 residues. Losses at the gene ends were 8 bases for V and 4 bases for J; bases not matched to a gene: 6. Germline-derived CDR1 and CDR2 are ENHRY and SYGVKD. The CDR3 DNA follows: TGTGCCATCGGGCGGGGGGGCCGGTACAATGAGCAGTTCTTC. Protein sequence: CAIGRGGRYNEQFF.

V is TRBV15 and J is TRBJ2-2; D not resolved. Looked up from germline, CDR1 is LNHNV and CDR2 is YYDKDF (reference sequence). Trimming stripped 5 bases from V and 7 bases from J, with 8 bases between. The CDR3 has 12 residues. The CDR3 nucleotides read TGTGCCACCAGCCCACAAGACGGGGAGCTGTTTTTT. The encoded protein is CATSPQDGELFF.

The V and J genes are TRBV19 and TRBJ1-2; D not certain. Trimming took off 9 bases at V and 7 bases at J, with 21 bases between the two ends. From germline, CDR1 is LNHDA and CDR2 SQIVND (reference sequence). The CDR3 extends over 14 amino acids. Here the CDR3 DNA reads TGTGCCAGCAGTGGGCATAAAGAGGGCGCTGGCTACACCTTC. This encodes CASSGHKEGAGYTF.

V usage is TRBV6-6 and J usage is TRBJ1-2; the D is unclear. Trimming removed 4 bases from V and 3 bases from J, with 9 bases in between. The CDR3 spans 13 residues. Germline V gives CDR1 MNHNY, CDR2 SVGAGI (reference sequence). The CDR3 DNA is TGTGCCAGCAGTTTTGGACTGGACTATGGCTACACCTTC. It translates to CASSFGLDYGYTF.

This chain connects TRBV5-1 to TRBJ1-1; 10 nucleotides line up with TRBD1. The CDR3 extends over 16 amino acids. Germline CDR1 is SGHRS and CDR2 is YFSETQ. The J segment lost 4 bases and the V segment lost 1 base, leaving 7 bases of the junction unmatched. CDR3: CASSLSPGQGSTEAFF. CDR3 nucleotide sequence: TGCGCCAGCAGCTTGTCTCCGGGACAGGGGTCCACTGAAGCTTTCTTT. Full variable domain (remainder filled in from reference TRBV5-1 and TRBJ1-1): KAGVTQTPRYLIKTRGQQVTLSCSPISGHRSVSWYQQTPGQGLQFLFEYFSETQRNKGNFPGRFSGRQFSNSRSEMNVSTLELGDSALYLCASSLSPGQGSTEAFFGQGTRLTVV.

The genes are TRBV9 and TRBJ2-2; the D gene is possibly TRBD1 (6 bases). The CDR3 has 20 amino acids. CDR1 is SGDLS and CDR2 is YYNGEE in the germline V gene. V lost 2 bases and J lost 6, with 29 bases in between. The CDR3 DNA reads TGTGCCAGCAGCGTTGGTTCAGGGGCGTATGTTGTGTCAGGGGCCGGGGAGCTGTTTTTT. Translation gives CASSVGSGAYVVSGAGELFF.

This chain links TRBV4-2 with TRBJ1-2; D ambiguous. Germline V gene lookup returns CDR1 LGHNA and CDR2 YNFKEQ. Trimming removed 0 bases from V and 1 base from J, with 12 bases in between. This CDR3 has 16 amino acids. The CDR3 sequence: CASSQEVSGLNYGYTF. In DNA, the CDR3 is TGTGCCAGCAGCCAAGAAGTTTCAGGACTTAACTATGGCTACACCTTC.

The chain couples TRBV6-5 to TRBJ1-6; perhaps TRBD1 as D (6 bases). This CDR3 has 15 amino acids. CDR1 and CDR2 (germline): MNHEY, SVGAGI. The V gene lost 8 bases and the J gene lost 6 bases, with 17 bases spanning the gap. Here the CDR3 DNA reads TGTGCCAGCTCCTCCCAGACAGGTCGTAATTCACCCCTCCACTTT. It specifies CASSSQTGRNSPLHF.

The genes are TRBV7-2 and TRBJ2-1; 11 bases map to TRBD2. Per germline, CDR1 SGHTA and CDR2 FQGNSA. V gave up 5 bases and J gave up 5 bases; unmatched junction bases: 5. The CDR3 runs 15 residues. The CDR3 DNA sequence: TGTGCCAGCAGCATACTAGCGGGGGTAAACAATGAGCAGTTCTTC. This gives the protein CASSILAGVNNEQFF. Combining the CDR3 with reference TRBV7-2 and TRBJ2-1 gives the whole variable domain GAGVSQSPSNKVTEKGKDVELRCDPISGHTALYWYRQSLGQGLEFLIYFQGNSAPDKSGLPSDRFSAERTGGSVSTLTIQRTQQEDSAVYLCASSILAGVNNEQFFGPGTRLTVL.

The V call is TRBV7-9, the J call TRBJ2-7; tentatively, D is TRBD1 (6 bases). V lost 2 bases and J 5 bases, leaving 10 bases between the germline ends. CDR1 SEHNR and CDR2 FQNEAQ come from the germline V gene (reference sequence). CDR3 length equals 13 residues. Here the CDR3 DNA reads TGTGCCAGCAGCTTATCGGCAGGGGACGAGCAGTACTTC. Its translation: CASSLSAGDEQYF.

This clone has just a few counts. The rearrangement links TRBV5-4 to TRBJ2-3; D not resolved. Germline V lookup: CDR1 SGHNT, CDR2 YYREEE (reference sequence). Between the trimmed V and J ends, which lost 4 bases and 2 bases, there was a span of 11 bases. The CDR3 length is 14 residues. The CDR3 sequence is CASSDPRYTDTQYF. The DNA of the CDR3 is TGTGCCAGCAGCGATCCTCGGTACACAGATACGCAGTATTTT.

This chain uses TRBV19 with TRBJ1-1, with D tentatively TRBD1 (6 bases). Germline V gives CDR1 LNHDA, CDR2 SQIVND (reference sequence). This CDR3 has 18 residues. V was trimmed by 10 bases and J by 0 bases, leaving 27 bases between them. CDR3 sequence (DNA): TGTGCCACCCACCCTGGCAGGGGCGGACGTAAGATGAACACTGAAGCTTTCTTT. It codes for CATHPGRGGRKMNTEAFF.

V gene TRBV5-1 combines with J gene TRBJ1-2; D remains ambiguous. Germline CDR1 and CDR2: SGHRS and YFSETQ. The CDR3 covers 14 residues. Trimming pared 4 bases from V and 6 bases from J, leaving 16 bases between. In DNA form, the CDR3 reads TGCGCCAGCAGCCTGGACTCCGGCGGGGATGGCTACACCTTC. Translation gives CASSLDSGGDGYTF.